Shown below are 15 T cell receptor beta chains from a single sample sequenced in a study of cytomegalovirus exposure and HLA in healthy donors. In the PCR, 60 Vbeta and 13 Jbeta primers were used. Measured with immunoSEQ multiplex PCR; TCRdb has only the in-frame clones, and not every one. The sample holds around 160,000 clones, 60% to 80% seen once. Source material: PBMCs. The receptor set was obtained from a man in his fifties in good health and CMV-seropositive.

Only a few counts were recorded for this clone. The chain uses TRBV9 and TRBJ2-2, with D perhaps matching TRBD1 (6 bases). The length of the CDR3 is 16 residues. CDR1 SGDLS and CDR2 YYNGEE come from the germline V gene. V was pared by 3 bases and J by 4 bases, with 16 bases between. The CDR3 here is CASSAGAGVFTGELFF. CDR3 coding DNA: TGTGCCAGCAGCGCCGGGGCAGGGGTCTTCACCGGGGAGCTGTTTTTT.

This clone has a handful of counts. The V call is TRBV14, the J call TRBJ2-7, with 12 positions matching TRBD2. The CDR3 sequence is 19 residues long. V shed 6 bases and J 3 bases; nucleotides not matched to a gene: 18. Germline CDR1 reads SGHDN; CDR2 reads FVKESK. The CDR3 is CASSATLAGGPSLIYEQYF. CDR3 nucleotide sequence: TGTGCCAGCAGTGCTACTCTAGCGGGGGGGCCGTCATTAATCTACGAGCAGTACTTC.

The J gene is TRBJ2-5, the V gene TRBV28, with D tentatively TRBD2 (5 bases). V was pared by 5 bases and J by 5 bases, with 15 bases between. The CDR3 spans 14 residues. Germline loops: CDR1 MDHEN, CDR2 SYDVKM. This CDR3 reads CASSILDVRETQYF. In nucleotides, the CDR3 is TGTGCCAGCAGTATACTAGACGTCCGCGAGACCCAGTACTTC.

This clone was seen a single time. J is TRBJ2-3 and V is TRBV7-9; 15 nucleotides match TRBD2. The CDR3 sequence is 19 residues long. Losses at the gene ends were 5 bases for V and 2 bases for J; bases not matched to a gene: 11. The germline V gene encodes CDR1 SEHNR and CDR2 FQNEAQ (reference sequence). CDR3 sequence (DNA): TGTGCCAGCAGCCCTTACTCCGGGACTAGCGGGGGGTTCACAGATACGCAGTATTTT. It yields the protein CASSPYSGTSGGFTDTQYF.

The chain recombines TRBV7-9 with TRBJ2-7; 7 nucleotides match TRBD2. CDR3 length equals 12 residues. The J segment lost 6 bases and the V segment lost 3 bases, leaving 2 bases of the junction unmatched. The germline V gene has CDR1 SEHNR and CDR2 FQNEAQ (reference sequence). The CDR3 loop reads CASSFSGGEQYV. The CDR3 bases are TGTGCCAGCAGCTTTTCGGGGGGCGAGCAGTACGTC.

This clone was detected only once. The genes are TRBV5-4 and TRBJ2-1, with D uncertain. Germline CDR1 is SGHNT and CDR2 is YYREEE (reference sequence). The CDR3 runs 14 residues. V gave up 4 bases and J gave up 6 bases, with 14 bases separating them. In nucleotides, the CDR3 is TGTGCCAGCAGCGCCAATTTTCAGGCCAATGAGCAGTTCTTC. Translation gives CASSANFQANEQFF.

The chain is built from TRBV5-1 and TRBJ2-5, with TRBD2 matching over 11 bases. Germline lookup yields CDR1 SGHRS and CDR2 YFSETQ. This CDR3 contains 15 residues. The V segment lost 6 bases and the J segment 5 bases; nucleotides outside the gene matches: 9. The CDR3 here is CASTELAGVRETQYF. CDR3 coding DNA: TGCGCCAGCACTGAACTAGCGGGGGTTCGGGAGACCCAGTACTTC.

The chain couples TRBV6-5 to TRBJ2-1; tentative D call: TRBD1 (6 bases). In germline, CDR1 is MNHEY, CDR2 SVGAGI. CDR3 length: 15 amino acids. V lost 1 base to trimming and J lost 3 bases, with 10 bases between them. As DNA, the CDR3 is TGTGCCAGCAGTTACTTGGGGGCCGACTACAATGAGCAGTTCTTC. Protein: CASSYLGADYNEQFF.

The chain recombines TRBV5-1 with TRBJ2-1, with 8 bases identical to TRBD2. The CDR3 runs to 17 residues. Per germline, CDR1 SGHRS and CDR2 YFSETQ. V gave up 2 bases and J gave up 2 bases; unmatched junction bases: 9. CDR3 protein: CASSFGFSGATYNEQFF. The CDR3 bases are TGCGCCAGCAGCTTCGGATTTAGCGGGGCTACCTACAATGAGCAGTTCTTC.

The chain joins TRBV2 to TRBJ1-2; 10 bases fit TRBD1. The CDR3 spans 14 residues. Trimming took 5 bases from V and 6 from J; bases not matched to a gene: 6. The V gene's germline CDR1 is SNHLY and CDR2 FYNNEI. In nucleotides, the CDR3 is TGTGCCAGCAGTTACCGGGACAGGGGCAATGGCTACACCTTC. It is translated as CASSYRDRGNGYTF.

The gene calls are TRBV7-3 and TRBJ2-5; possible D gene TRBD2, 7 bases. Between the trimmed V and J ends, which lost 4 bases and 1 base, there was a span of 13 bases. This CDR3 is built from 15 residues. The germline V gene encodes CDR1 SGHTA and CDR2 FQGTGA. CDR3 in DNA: TGTGCCAGCAGCTCCACCGGGGGGCCCCAAGAGACCCAGTACTTC. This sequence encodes CASSSTGGPQETQYF.

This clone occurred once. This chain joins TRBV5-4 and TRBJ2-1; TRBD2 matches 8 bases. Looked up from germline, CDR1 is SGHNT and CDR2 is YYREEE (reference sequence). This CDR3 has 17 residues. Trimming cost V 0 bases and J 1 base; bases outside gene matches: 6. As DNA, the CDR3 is TGTGCCAGCAGCTTGGCCGTAACGGGGGGGTCCTACAATGAGCAGTTCTTC. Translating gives CASSLAVTGGSYNEQFF.

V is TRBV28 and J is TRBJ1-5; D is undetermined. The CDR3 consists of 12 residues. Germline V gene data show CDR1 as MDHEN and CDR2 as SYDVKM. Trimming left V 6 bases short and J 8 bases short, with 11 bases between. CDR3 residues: CASRARPKPQHF. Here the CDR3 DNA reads TGTGCCAGCAGAGCACGCCCAAAGCCCCAGCATTTT.

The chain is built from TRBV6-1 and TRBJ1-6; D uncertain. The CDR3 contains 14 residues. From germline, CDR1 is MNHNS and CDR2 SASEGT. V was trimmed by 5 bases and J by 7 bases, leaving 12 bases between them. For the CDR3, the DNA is TGTGCCAGCAGTCCCCTGGAGAGGAATTCACCCCTCCACTTT. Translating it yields CASSPLERNSPLHF.

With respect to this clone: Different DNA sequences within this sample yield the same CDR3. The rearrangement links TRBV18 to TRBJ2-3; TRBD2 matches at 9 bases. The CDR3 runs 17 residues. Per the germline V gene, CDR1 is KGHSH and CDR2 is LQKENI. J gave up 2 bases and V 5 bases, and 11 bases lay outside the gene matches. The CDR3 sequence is CASSKGLAGHSTDTQYF. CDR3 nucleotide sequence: TGTGCCAGCTCAAAGGGGCTAGCGGGGCATTCCACAGATACGCAGTATTTT.